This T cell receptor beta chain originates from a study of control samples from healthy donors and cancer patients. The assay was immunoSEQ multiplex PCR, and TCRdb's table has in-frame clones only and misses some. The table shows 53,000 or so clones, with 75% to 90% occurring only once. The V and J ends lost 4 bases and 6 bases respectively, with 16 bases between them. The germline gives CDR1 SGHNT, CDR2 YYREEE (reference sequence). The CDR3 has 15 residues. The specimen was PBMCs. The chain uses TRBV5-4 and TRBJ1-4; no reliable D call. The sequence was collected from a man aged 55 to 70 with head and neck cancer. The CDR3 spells CASSLGPGIDEKLFF. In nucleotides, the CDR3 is TGTGCCAGCAGCCTTGGGCCCGGAATCGATGAAAAACTGTTTTTT. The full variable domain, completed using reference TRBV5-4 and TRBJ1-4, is ETGVTQSPTHLIKTRGQQVTLRCSSQSGHNTVSWYQQALGQGPQFIFQYYREEENGRGNFPPRFSGLQFPNYSSELNVNALELDDSALYLCASSLGPGIDEKLFFGSGTQLSVL.